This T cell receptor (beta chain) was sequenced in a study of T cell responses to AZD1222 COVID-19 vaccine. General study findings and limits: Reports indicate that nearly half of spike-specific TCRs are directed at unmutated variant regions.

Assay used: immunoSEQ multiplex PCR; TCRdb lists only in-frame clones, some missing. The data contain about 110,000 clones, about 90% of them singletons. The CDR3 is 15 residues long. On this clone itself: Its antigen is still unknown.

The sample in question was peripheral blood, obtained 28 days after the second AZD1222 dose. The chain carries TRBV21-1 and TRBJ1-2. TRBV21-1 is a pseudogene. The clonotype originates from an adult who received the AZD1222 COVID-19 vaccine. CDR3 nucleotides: TGTGCCAGCAGCCAGAGGACGACGTCCGACTATGGCTACACCTTC. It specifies CASSQRTTSDYGYTF.